A single sample gave rise to the 9 T cell receptor beta chains below, sequenced in a study of identical twins. Each CDR3 protein is one row after TCRdb ran MiXCR on the 5' RACE reads. The data hold approximately 1.8 million distinct CDR3 sequences, with less than 35% observed a single time. What was sequenced was cord blood. Receptor source: a newborn girl in good health.

J is TRBJ2-5 and V is TRBV11-2; 10 bases fit TRBD2. The germline V gene has CDR1 SGHAT and CDR2 FQNNGV. The V segment lost 6 bases and the J segment 5 bases; nucleotides outside the gene matches: 9. The CDR3 loop spans 15 amino acids. Here the CDR3 DNA reads TGTGCCAGCAGTTTTAGCGGGGGGATTAGCGAGACCCAGTACTTC. Protein: CASSFSGGISETQYF. Looking up the rest from reference TRBV11-2 and TRBJ2-5 gives the full variable domain: EAGVAQSPRYKIIEKRQSVAFWCNPISGHATLYWYQQILGQGPKLLIQFQNNGVVDDSQLPKDRFSAERLKGVDSTLKIQPAKLEDSAVYLCASSFSGGISETQYFGPGTRLLVL.

To note about this clonotype: Mismatch with germline at one junction end may stem from a read error. V and J are TRBV28 and TRBJ1-5; D may be TRBD1 (6 bases). This CDR3 has 14 amino acids. Germline-derived CDR1 and CDR2 are MDHEN and SYDVKM. The CDR3 reads CTSSLLQGGQPQHF. The CDR3 DNA reads as TGTACCAGCAGTTTATTGCAAGGGGGTCAGCCCCAGCATTTT. Variable domain in full (rest from reference TRBV28 and TRBJ1-5): DVKVTQSSRYLVKRTGEKVFLECVQDMDHENMFWYRQDPGLGLRLIYFSYDVKMKEKGDIPEGYSVSREKKERFSLILESASTNQTSMYLCTSSLLQGGQPQHFGDGTRLSIL.

This clonotype has only a few counts. The chain has TRBV2 and TRBJ1-4, with a possible D match to TRBD1 (5 bases). This CDR3 has 13 residues. Looked up from germline, CDR1 is SNHLY and CDR2 is FYNNEI. V lost 7 bases to trimming and J lost 3 bases, with 9 bases between them. In nucleotides, the CDR3 is TGTGCCAGCAATGGGGGATCTAATGAAAAACTGTTTTTT. Its translation is CASNGGSNEKLFF.

This clonotype was seen once. The rearrangement uses TRBV7-9 and TRBJ2-1; D is uncertain. Matching the DNA end better, TRBJ2-7 makes the J call doubtful. Germline V gives CDR1 SEHNR, CDR2 FQNEAQ (reference sequence). The CDR3 runs to 15 residues. Written as DNA, the CDR3 is TGTGCCAGCAGCTTAGCTAGATGGGCCTACAATGAGCAGTACTTC. The encoded protein is CASSLARWAYNEQYF.

V and J are TRBV6-6 and TRBJ2-2, with 10 bases fitting TRBD1. With 7 bases clipped from V and 4 bases from J, the junction kept 9 bases outside the gene matches. The germline CDR1 and CDR2 sequences are MNHNY and SVGAGI (reference sequence). CDR3 length: 16 amino acids. As DNA, the CDR3 is TGTGCCAGCACCCGGGGACAGGGGATGAGCACCGGGGAGCTGTTTTTT. Translation gives CASTRGQGMSTGELFF.

CDR3 sequence: CASSEGGLAQFF. The CDR3 DNA follows: TGTGCCAGCAGTGAAGGGGGGTTGGCCCAGTTCTTC. The V call is TRBV6-1, the J call TRBJ2-1; D may be TRBD1 or TRBD2 (5 bases each). From germline, CDR1 is MNHNS and CDR2 SASEGT. V was clipped by 1 base and J by 13 bases, with 11 bases between them. The CDR3 contains 12 residues.

This chain links TRBV6-1 with TRBJ1-4; 7 nucleotides agree with TRBD1. The J segment lost 4 bases and the V segment lost 8 bases, leaving 10 bases of the junction unmatched. The CDR3 has 15 amino acids. Looked up from germline, CDR1 is MNHNS and CDR2 is SASEGT. DNA of the CDR3: TGTGCCAGCGGGGGCACTAGGGGGCTTAATGAAAAACTGTTTTTT. This codes for CASGGTRGLNEKLFF.

This chain connects TRBV4-2 to TRBJ2-1; a possible D gene is TRBD2 (7 bases). Trimming cost V 2 bases and J 13 bases, with 24 bases left between them. The CDR3 is made up of 16 amino acids. The germline V gene encodes CDR1 LGHNA and CDR2 YNFKEQ. CDR3 region: CASSQMGASGQETQFF. The CDR3 nucleotides read TGTGCCAGCAGCCAAATGGGGGCTAGCGGCCAAGAGACCCAGTTCTTC.

The table lists this clonotype with a few counts. The V call is TRBV10-3, the J call TRBJ2-1, with D tentatively TRBD2 (6 bases). This CDR3 spans 13 amino acids. Trimming removed 4 bases from V and 5 bases from J, with 9 bases in between. The germline V gene encodes CDR1 ENHRY and CDR2 SYGVKD. Here the CDR3 DNA reads TGTGCCATCAGTGGACTAGGCAACAATGAGCAGTTCTTC. This sequence encodes CAISGLGNNEQFF.